These 30 T cell receptor beta chains came from one sample sequenced in a study of T cell responses to AZD1222 COVID-19 vaccine. Here immunoSEQ multiplex PCR was the method, and the copy in TCRdb shows in-frame clones only, minus some. The sample contains more than 95,000 clones, 75% to 90% of which appear only once. Specimen: peripheral blood, collected 28 days after the second AZD1222 dose. All receptors derive from an adult who received the AZD1222 COVID-19 vaccine.

The V gene is TRBV4-1, the J gene TRBJ1-4, with D perhaps TRBD1 (5 bases). Germline assignment: CDR1 MGHRA and CDR2 YSYEKL. The CDR3 consists of 18 residues. Trimming left V 2 bases short and J 3 bases short, with 19 bases between. The CDR3 here is CASSQPLGVSSSNEKLFF. The CDR3 DNA follows: TGCGCCAGCAGCCAACCCTTGGGGGTCTCTTCTTCTAATGAAAAACTGTTTTTT.

The chain recombines TRBV3-1 (or the pseudogene TRBV3-2) with TRBJ2-3; tentatively, D is TRBD1 (6 bases). CDR1 is LGHDT and CDR2 is YNNKEL in the germline V gene (reference sequence). The CDR3 contains 17 residues. Trimming took off 0 bases at V and 6 bases at J, with 19 bases between the two ends. CDR3 loop: CASSQEQTQGHLDTQYF. The CDR3, as DNA: TGTGCCAGCAGCCAAGAACAAACGCAGGGACACCTCGATACGCAGTATTTT.

Here the CDR3 reads CASSFGGRPNEKLFF. The CDR3 region has the DNA TGCGCCAGCAGCTTCGGTGGCAGGCCTAATGAAAAACTGTTTTTT. The gene calls are TRBV5-1 and TRBJ1-4; no clear D. Germline-derived CDR1 and CDR2 are SGHRS and YFSETQ. There are 15 residues in the CDR3. V was trimmed by 2 bases and J by 3 bases, leaving 11 bases between them.

The rearrangement links TRBV6-6 to TRBJ2-5, with D unclear. The CDR3 consists of 13 residues. CDR1 and CDR2 from the germline V gene are MNHNY and SVGAGI (reference sequence). Trimming cost V 6 bases and J 0 bases, with 8 bases left between them. DNA for the CDR3: TGTGCCAGCAGATTAGGTCACCAAGAGACCCAGTACTTC. It translates to CASRLGHQETQYF.

This chain uses TRBV9 with TRBJ2-7; 7 bases agree with TRBD1. Germline V gene data show CDR1 as SGDLS and CDR2 as YYNGEE. The CDR3 is 14 residues long. V lost 4 bases, J lost 2 bases, and 6 bases stayed unmatched. CDR3 loop: CASSPDRSPYEQYF. The CDR3 nucleotides are TGTGCCAGCAGCCCGGACAGGAGCCCCTACGAGCAGTACTTC. Supplemented by reference TRBV9 and TRBJ2-7, the full variable domain reads DSGVTQTPKHLITATGQRVTLRCSPRSGDLSVYWYQQSLDQGLQFLIQYYNGEERAKGNILERFSAQQFPDLHSELNLSSLELGDSALYFCASSPDRSPYEQYFGPGTRLTVT.

The CDR3 here is CASTPPPQGAYEQYF. The CDR3, as DNA: TGTGCCAGTACCCCACCTCCCCAGGGGGCCTACGAGCAGTACTTC. The V call is TRBV19, the J call TRBJ2-7; 7 positions match TRBD1. Germline V gene lookup returns CDR1 LNHDA and CDR2 SQIVND (reference sequence). CDR3 length equals 15 residues. V shed 7 bases and J 2 bases; nucleotides not matched to a gene: 11.

This chain joins TRBV3-1 (or the pseudogene TRBV3-2) and TRBJ2-5; the match to TRBD2 covers 16 bases. CDR1 and CDR2 from the germline V gene are LGHDT and YNNKEL (reference sequence). V shed 5 bases, J shed 5 bases, and the junction held 8 bases outside the gene matches. The CDR3 contains 17 residues. The CDR3 bases are TGTGCCAGCAGCTTAGGGACTAGCGGGGGGGCGGTGGAGACCCAGTACTTC. This gives the protein CASSLGTSGGAVETQYF.

V gene TRBV4-2 combines with J gene TRBJ1-1, with 9 bases lining up with TRBD1. This CDR3 spans 18 amino acids. V was clipped by 4 bases and J by 3 bases; unmatched bases: 15. Looked up from germline, CDR1 is LGHNA and CDR2 is YNFKEQ. The CDR3 sequence is CASSLRSGQGNWDTEAFF. The CDR3, as DNA: TGTGCCAGCAGCCTAAGAAGCGGACAGGGGAATTGGGACACTGAAGCTTTCTTT.

CDR3 protein: CASSLGESVGSNQPQHF. CDR3 bases: TGTGCCAGCAGTTTGGGGGAATCGGTGGGTAGCAATCAGCCCCAGCATTTT. V and J are TRBV28 and TRBJ1-5, with TRBD1 as a possible D gene (5 bases). Trimming removed 3 bases at V and 0 bases at J, with 15 bases between. The CDR3 length is 17 residues. The germline V gene has CDR1 MDHEN and CDR2 SYDVKM.

V gene TRBV7-2 combines with J gene TRBJ2-5; D is possibly TRBD1 or TRBD2 (5 bases each). From germline, CDR1 is SGHTA and CDR2 FQGNSA. CDR3 size: 16 residues. V was clipped by 4 bases and J by 4 bases, with 19 bases between them. This CDR3 reads CASSYRPGTTRETQYF. In nucleotides, the CDR3 is TGTGCCAGCAGCTATCGACCCGGGACGACCCGAGAGACCCAGTACTTC.

This chain joins TRBV10-3 and TRBJ2-3; D gene unclear. The V end was cut by 4 bases, the J end by 1 base, with 6 bases between. The V gene's germline CDR1 is ENHRY and CDR2 SYGVKD. The CDR3 contains 13 residues. CDR3 sequence: CAISAGGTDTQYF. As DNA, the CDR3 is TGTGCCATCAGTGCCGGAGGCACAGATACGCAGTATTTT.

The chain uses TRBV5-6 and TRBJ2-2; D is unresolved. The CDR3 has 18 residues. The germline gives CDR1 SGHDT, CDR2 YYEEEE. V lost 1 base, J lost 0 bases, and 16 bases lay in between. The CDR3 DNA sequence: TGTGCCAGCAGCTTGCCCCACGTTTACGAGTCGAACACCGGGGAGCTGTTTTTT. Translating gives CASSLPHVYESNTGELFF.

This clone came up once. CDR3 protein: CASSNGKDRTSYEQYF. In DNA, the CDR3 is TGTGCCAGCAGCAACGGAAAGGACAGGACGTCCTACGAGCAGTACTTC. The chain is built from TRBV21-1 and TRBJ2-7; the table gives TRBD1 as D, unverified against the DNA. TRBV21-1 is a listed pseudogene. The CDR3 has 16 residues.

The rearrangement links TRBV27 to TRBJ1-1; D gene ambiguous. V was trimmed by 5 bases and J by 6 bases, leaving 13 bases between them. The germline CDR1 and CDR2 sequences are MNHEY and SMNVEV (reference sequence). The CDR3 is made up of 13 amino acids. Written as DNA, the CDR3 is TGTGCCAGCAGTATAAGGAGCGGGCCTGAAGCTTTCTTT. Its protein is CASSIRSGPEAFF.

V and J are TRBV21-1 and TRBJ1-2; whether TRBD1, the table's D call, matches the DNA was not checked. TRBV21-1 is recorded as a pseudogene. This CDR3 is built from 15 residues. CDR3 nucleotide sequence: TGTGCCAGCAGCAAAGCGTTTGGGACAGGGGACGGCTACACCTTC. It yields the protein CASSKAFGTGDGYTF.

The J gene is TRBJ1-4, the V gene TRBV11-2; no reliable D call. Trimming left V 5 bases short and J 3 bases short, with 13 bases between. Germline assignment: CDR1 SGHAT and CDR2 FQNNGV. The CDR3 has 15 residues. The CDR3: CASSRRTDPNEKLFF. DNA of the CDR3: TGTGCCAGCAGCAGAAGGACCGATCCTAATGAAAAACTGTTTTTT.

The chain combines TRBV28 with TRBJ2-7; TRBD2 agrees at 7 bases. CDR1 is MDHEN, CDR2 SYDVKM, per germline. CDR3 length: 14 amino acids. V was clipped by 7 bases and J by 7 bases; unmatched bases: 13. CDR3 bases: TGTGCCAGCATCCCATCGGGGGGATTGGGGGAGCAGTACTTC. The encoded protein is CASIPSGGLGEQYF.

V gene TRBV10-1 combines with J gene TRBJ1-1, with D possibly matching TRBD1 (5 bases). V was clipped by 6 bases and J by 8 bases, with 13 bases between them. The CDR3 totals 12 residues. CDR1 WNHNN and CDR2 SYGVQD come from the germline V gene (reference sequence). CDR3 sequence reads: CASRVLGTEAFF. The CDR3 nucleotides are TGCGCCAGCAGGGTCCTTGGGACGGAAGCTTTCTTT.

The chain carries TRBV2 and TRBJ2-5; 8 nucleotides agree with TRBD2. Trimming at V came to 2 bases and at J to 3 bases, leaving 2 bases not matched to a gene. The CDR3 extends over 14 amino acids. Looked up from germline, CDR1 is SNHLY and CDR2 is FYNNEI. Written as DNA, the CDR3 is TGTGCCAGCAGTGAAACGACTAGCGAAGAGACCCAGTACTTC. This gives the protein CASSETTSEETQYF.

This clone has only a few counts. The chain has TRBV11-1 and TRBJ2-7; D gene ambiguous. Germline CDR1 is SGHAT and CDR2 is FQDESV (reference sequence). This CDR3 is 12 amino acids long. The V end was cut by 1 base, the J end by 3 bases, with 4 bases between. The CDR3 DNA is TGTGCCAGCAGCTTAGTCGGCTACGAGCAGTACTTC. This sequence encodes CASSLVGYEQYF.

CDR3 DNA: TGTGCCAGCAGTTTGGACAGGCCCGACCTCTATAATTCACCCCTCCACTTT. Its translation is CASSLDRPDLYNSPLHF. The gene calls are TRBV2 and TRBJ1-6; 7 bases align to TRBD1. Germline values: CDR1 SNHLY, CDR2 FYNNEI. V shed 5 bases and J 3 bases; nucleotides not matched to a gene: 10. The CDR3 is 17 amino acids.

The V and J genes are TRBV5-4 and TRBJ2-2; 8 bases agree with TRBD2. After removal of 0 bases from V and 5 bases from J, the junction contained 3 bases not matched to a gene. Looked up from germline, CDR1 is SGHNT and CDR2 is YYREEE (reference sequence). The CDR3 totals 15 residues. The CDR3 loop reads CASSLETGGTGELFF. CDR3 DNA: TGTGCCAGCAGCTTGGAGACGGGGGGGACCGGGGAGCTGTTTTTT.

The chain links TRBV27 to TRBJ2-5; maybe TRBD2 (5 bases). Between the trimmed V and J ends, which lost 6 bases and 5 bases, there was a span of 16 bases. CDR1 MNHEY and CDR2 SMNVEV come from the germline V gene (reference sequence). The CDR3 extends over 14 amino acids. In nucleotides, the CDR3 is TGTGCCAGCAGGGGAAGACGGGGTGATGAGACCCAGTACTTC. Translation: CASRGRRGDETQYF.

The chain recombines TRBV21-1 with TRBJ2-7; the DNA was not compared with TRBD2, the D call given in the table. TRBV21-1 is a pseudogene locus. The CDR3 consists of 18 residues. The CDR3 sequence: CASSKALGLAGVSYEQYF. CDR3 coding DNA: TGTGCCAGCAGCAAAGCGCTCGGACTAGCGGGAGTATCCTACGAGCAGTACTTC.

The genes are TRBV11-2 and TRBJ1-1, with D perhaps TRBD1 (5 bases). This CDR3 has 14 amino acids. Trimming left V 1 base short and J 3 bases short, with 9 bases between. Germline values: CDR1 SGHAT, CDR2 FQNNGV. The CDR3: CASSLVPGHTEAFF. The CDR3 bases are TGTGCCAGCAGCTTAGTTCCGGGGCACACTGAAGCTTTCTTT.

The rearrangement links TRBV6-5 to TRBJ1-1; TRBD1 aligns across 7 bases. J gave up 1 base and V 7 bases, and 9 bases lay outside the gene matches. Germline values: CDR1 MNHEY, CDR2 SVGAGI. The CDR3 has 15 amino acids. CDR3 protein: CASIRTGPGNTEAFF. The CDR3 region has the DNA TGTGCCAGCATTCGGACAGGTCCGGGGAACACTGAAGCTTTCTTT.

The chain is built from TRBV6-5 and TRBJ2-7; a weak D match, TRBD2 (5 bases). This CDR3 has 13 residues. V was cut by 2 bases and J by 3 bases, with 8 bases left in between. In germline, CDR1 is MNHEY, CDR2 SVGAGI. CDR3 nucleotides: TGTGCCAGCAGTTACCGTCGGGACTACGAGCAGTACTTC. This codes for CASSYRRDYEQYF.

The rearrangement joins TRBV6-5 to TRBJ1-5; 7 nucleotides align to TRBD1. Germline CDR1 and CDR2: MNHEY and SVGAGI. Trimming at V came to 6 bases and at J to 4 bases, leaving 9 bases not matched to a gene. This CDR3 has 15 residues. CDR3 in amino acids: CASRRDRAMNQPQHF. CDR3 DNA sequence: TGTGCCAGCAGGAGGGACAGAGCAATGAATCAGCCCCAGCATTTT.

V usage is TRBV27 and J usage is TRBJ2-3; D is undetermined. The CDR3 runs 13 residues. Looked up from germline, CDR1 is MNHEY and CDR2 is SMNVEV (reference sequence). Between the trimmed V and J ends, which lost 2 bases and 0 bases, there was a span of 3 bases. CDR3 coding DNA: TGTGCCAGCAGTTTAGTCAGCACAGATACGCAGTATTTT. It yields the protein CASSLVSTDTQYF.

The rearrangement uses TRBV18 and TRBJ1-2; 11 bases agree with TRBD1. Germline V gene sequence: CDR1 KGHSH, CDR2 LQKENI. This CDR3 is 15 amino acids long. Trimming at V came to 2 bases and at J to 3 bases, leaving 2 bases not matched to a gene. CDR3 region: CASSPTGQGDYGYTF. CDR3 bases: TGTGCCAGCTCACCAACGGGACAGGGGGACTATGGCTACACCTTC.